The 14 T cell receptor beta chains below all came from one sample that was sequenced in a study of cytomegalovirus exposure and HLA in healthy donors. PCR primers comprised 60 Vbeta and 13 Jbeta primers. Sequencing was performed with immunoSEQ multiplex PCR; in TCRdb, only in-frame clones are kept and a portion is missing. The sample lists 90,000 to 100,000 clones; less than 9.5% were seen once. Sequences were obtained from PBMCs. The receptors come from a man aged 45-60 years in good health and CMV-seropositive.

The chain links TRBV21-1 to TRBJ2-5; the DNA was not used to check the table's D call, TRBD2. TRBV21-1 counts as a pseudogene. This CDR3 region has 17 residues. CDR3 sequence (DNA): TGTGCCAGCAGCAGTGGTGAAGTAGCGGGAGGATGTGAGACCCAGTACTTC. Its protein product is CASSSGEVAGGCETQYF.

There are many counts of this clone. The V call is TRBV7-8, the J call TRBJ2-2; 7 bases line up with TRBD2. Germline V lookup: CDR1 SGHVS, CDR2 FQNEAQ. Trimming removed 5 bases from V and 0 bases from J; junction bases left unmatched: 12. CDR3 length: 18 amino acids. The CDR3 spells CASSPILAEPSNTGELFF. The DNA of the CDR3 is TGTGCCAGCAGCCCGATTCTAGCGGAACCTTCGAACACCGGGGAGCTGTTTTTT. The full variable domain, with the rest looked up from reference TRBV7-8 and TRBJ2-2, is GAGVSQSPRYKVAKRGQDVALRCDPISGHVSLFWYQQALGQGPEFLTYFQNEAQLDKSGLPSDRFFAERPEGSVSTLKIQRTQQEDSAVYLCASSPILAEPSNTGELFFGEGSRLTVL.

V and J are TRBV5-1 and TRBJ1-2, with 7 bases identical to TRBD1. This CDR3 region has 15 residues. Losses at the gene ends were 3 bases for V and 4 bases for J; bases not matched to a gene: 9. Germline V CDR1 and CDR2: SGHRS, YFSETQ. The CDR3 spells CASSSGWDSVYGYTF. The DNA for the CDR3 is TGCGCCAGCAGCTCAGGTTGGGACAGTGTCTATGGCTACACCTTC.

The rearrangement joins TRBV7-3 to TRBJ2-1; TRBD2 matches 7 bases. J gave up 0 bases and V 2 bases, and 7 bases lay outside the gene matches. The germline V gene has CDR1 SGHTA and CDR2 FQGTGA. CDR3 length: 17 amino acids. The DNA for the CDR3 is TGTGCCAGCAGCTTAGTACACGGCGGGGGCTCCTACAATGAGCAGTTCTTC. Residues: CASSLVHGGGSYNEQFF.

This chain joins TRBV6-5 and TRBJ2-7; 9 nucleotides match TRBD2. From germline, CDR1 is MNHEY and CDR2 SVGAGI. The V and J ends lost 2 bases and 4 bases, in that order; junction bases with no gene match: 3. The CDR3 has 14 residues. CDR3 amino acids: CASSYQREAYEQYF. Here the CDR3 DNA reads TGTGCCAGCAGTTACCAGCGGGAGGCATACGAGCAGTACTTC.

V and J are TRBV29-1 and TRBJ2-4, with D possibly matching TRBD1 (7 bases). Germline assignment: CDR1 SQVTM and CDR2 ANQGSEA. The CDR3 has 14 amino acids. The ends were cut back, 4 bases at V and 8 bases at J, with 18 bases in the middle. DNA for the CDR3: TGCAGCGTTGGACAGGGAGGAATAATGGACATTCAGTACTTC. Amino acids: CSVGQGGIMDIQYF.

This clone was seen a handful of times. V is TRBV5-1 and J is TRBJ2-3, with a tentative D call TRBD2 (7 bases). The V gene lost 0 bases and the J gene lost 0 bases, with 11 bases spanning the gap. The CDR3 spans 16 residues. Germline V gene sequence: CDR1 SGHRS, CDR2 YFSETQ. CDR3 nucleotides: TGCGCCAGCAGCTTGGCCGGGGGGCAGAGCACAGATACGCAGTATTTT. Amino acid sequence: CASSLAGGQSTDTQYF.

This clone was counted only a few times. V and J are TRBV15 and TRBJ2-3, with 8 bases matching TRBD2. Germline V gene lookup returns CDR1 LNHNV and CDR2 YYDKDF (reference sequence). The length of the CDR3 is 16 residues. V lost 0 bases and J lost 9; bases outside the gene matches: 11. The CDR3 region is CATSRDGREVLYTQYF. The CDR3 nucleotides are TGTGCCACCAGCAGAGATGGGCGGGAGGTCCTCTACACGCAGTATTTT. The full variable domain, rest sourced from reference TRBV15 and TRBJ2-3, is DAMVIQNPRYQVTQFGKPVTLSCSQTLNHNVMYWYQQKSSQAPKLLFHYYDKDFNNEADTPDNFQSRRPNTSFCFLDIRSPGLGDTAMYLCATSRDGREVLYTQYFGPGTRLTVL.

This clone was seen a few times. V and J are TRBV2 and TRBJ1-1, with a weak D call TRBD1 (5 bases). Germline V CDR1 and CDR2: SNHLY, FYNNEI. The CDR3 covers 13 residues. The V gene lost 6 bases and the J gene lost 5 bases, with 13 bases spanning the gap. The CDR3 DNA reads as TGTGCCAGCAGCCCCTCCAGGGAAACTGAAGCTTTCTTT. Translating it yields CASSPSRETEAFF.

The chain uses TRBV5-4 and TRBJ2-7, with TRBD2 identical over 9 bases. This CDR3 is built from 15 residues. Germline CDR1 is SGHNT and CDR2 is YYREEE (reference sequence). The V gene end was trimmed by 7 bases and the J gene end by 1 base; junction bases not matched to a gene: 9. CDR3 in amino acids: CASHAGGEPSYEQYF. The CDR3 nucleotides read TGTGCCAGCCACGCGGGGGGGGAGCCTTCCTACGAGCAGTACTTC.

The chain is built from TRBV25-1 and TRBJ1-4; perhaps TRBD1 as D (6 bases). This CDR3 is built from 14 residues. V was clipped by 3 bases and J by 7 bases, with 12 bases between them. Germline values: CDR1 MGHDK, CDR2 SYGVNS. The CDR3 here is CASSEGGPVEKLFF. CDR3 DNA: TGTGCCAGCAGTGAGGGGGGGCCGGTTGAAAAACTGTTTTTT.

This clone was observed a few times. The J gene is TRBJ1-1, the V gene TRBV6-6; TRBD1 agrees at 8 bases. The CDR3 loop spans 13 amino acids. With V trimmed by 6 bases and J by 4 bases, 4 bases remained unmatched. Germline-derived CDR1 and CDR2 are MNHNY and SVGAGI (reference sequence). This CDR3 reads CASSETGVTEAFF. The CDR3 region has the DNA TGTGCCAGCAGCGAGACAGGGGTCACTGAAGCTTTCTTT.

Concerning this clone: At one end, the junction sequence differs from germline, possibly due to a read error. The V and J genes are TRBV9 and TRBJ2-1; TRBD2 matches at 9 bases. The CDR3 runs 15 residues. Germline assignment: CDR1 SGDLS and CDR2 YYNGEE. The CDR3 spells CASSVAGVEYNEQFF. For the CDR3, the DNA is TGTGCCAGCAGTGTAGCGGGAGTAGAGTACAATGAGCAGTTCTTC.

This clone was recorded at least ten times. The rearrangement uses TRBV7-8 and TRBJ2-7; 8 bases map to TRBD2. There are 16 residues in the CDR3. The germline V gene has CDR1 SGHVS and CDR2 FQNEAQ. V was clipped by 4 bases and J by 0 bases; unmatched bases: 8. The CDR3 DNA reads TGTGCCAGCAGCTCGGGACTAGGGTCAGGCTCCTACGAGCAGTACTTC. Amino acid sequence: CASSSGLGSGSYEQYF.